The present T cell receptor beta chain was sequenced within a study of OX40 agonist ivuxolimab in advanced cancers. Repertoires were generated with immunoSEQ multiplex PCR, while TCRdb's copy carries only in-frame clones and drops some. This table holds roughly 76,000 clones, around 85% found once. The germline gives CDR1 SGHRS, CDR2 YFSETQ. V was shortened by 3 bases and J by 2 bases, with 11 bases between the two germline ends. The CDR3 totals 14 residues. The receptor was isolated from an adult with an advanced solid tumor such as melanoma, head and neck, liver or kidney cancer. The chain carries TRBV5-1 and TRBJ1-2; tentative D call: TRBD1 (5 bases). The sample here was CD4+ or CD8+ T cells sorted from blood, taken in a trial of the OX40 agonist ivuxolimab. CDR3 region: CASSYGDGNYGYTF. The CDR3 DNA is TGCGCCAGCAGCTACGGGGACGGAAACTATGGCTACACCTTC.